This entry features one T cell receptor beta chain sequence. The data originate from a study of blood T cells in healthy people across ages. For the second PCR, which ran for about 7 to 12 cycles, a sample-barcoded 5' primer and a J-beta primer mix were used. TCRdb re-called the 5' RACE reads with MiXCR, one entry per CDR3 protein. The data show roughly 1,500,000 distinct CDR3 sequences, with roughly 45% seen just once and 7.9% held by the top ten. Germline CDR1 is MDHEN and CDR2 is SYDVKM. This CDR3 is 16 amino acids long. The sequencing input was blood. The sequence was collected from a woman aged 18-29 years in good health. This chain links TRBV28 with TRBJ2-4; 7 bases are a match to TRBD1. The DNA end is a closer match to TRBJ2-7, so the J assignment may be wrong. The CDR3 protein is CASSFSRGLARYEQYF. CDR3 coding DNA: TGTGCCAGCAGTTTCTCGAGGGGGCTAGCCCGCTACGAGCAGTACTTC.